Listed below are T cell receptor beta chains from one sample, sequenced in a study of CD8 T cell repertoires and HIV-1 epitope variants. No cognate antigen is known for these TCRs. Assay: immunoSEQ multiplex PCR; the TCRdb copy retains only in-frame clones and omits some. The data hold about 5,200 clones, with about three fifths observed a single time. Input material: cultured CD8+ T cells derived from PBMCs. These receptors all come from a male donor with HIV. Both conserved end residues are part of each CDR3. The D gene is left open where the match is weak. Clone size is given for some rows only: seen once, a few or many times, or a class if the clone is expanded.

D gene | J gene | V gene | clone size | CDR3 DNA | CDR3 protein
TRBD1 | TRBJ1-2 | TRBV27 | NA | TGTGCCAGCAGTTCGCCGGGACAGGGGGCGCTTGGCTACACCTTC | CASSSPGQGALGYTF
NA | TRBJ2-2 | TRBV11-1 | few | TGTGCCAGCAGCCCCCAGTCAGCCGGGGAGCTGTTTTTT | CASSPQSAGELFF
NA | TRBJ1-1 | TRBV7-3 | NA | TGTGCCAGCAGTCCGGCAGGGGTAGGCACTGAAGCTTTCTTT | CASSPAGVGTEAFF
NA | TRBJ2-1 | TRBV5-1 | NA | TGCGCCAGCCGTCTATACTTGGGGGGAAATGAGCAGTTCTTC | CASRLYLGGNEQFF
NA | TRBJ2-7 | TRBV4-3 | NA | TGCGCCAGCAGCCAAGATCGGACTATCTGGGGAGAGCAGTACTTC | CASSQDRTIWGEQYF
NA | TRBJ1-6 | TRBV5-4 | NA | TGTGCCAGCAGCCACAGGGAGGCCAATTCACCCCTCCACTTT | CASSHREANSPLHF
NA | TRBJ2-7 | TRBV28 | NA | TGTGCCAGCAGTTTACTGCCCAGGTACGAGCAGTACTTC | CASSLLPRYEQYF
NA | TRBJ1-6 | TRBV13 | NA | TGTGCCAGCAGCTTTGGAGGGGAGAATTCACCCCTCCACTTT | CASSFGGENSPLHF
TRBD1 | TRBJ1-2 | TRBV7-8 | few | TGTGCCAGCAGCTTAGGTCTGACAGGGGAGGTTGGCTACACCTTC | CASSLGLTGEVGYTF
NA | TRBJ2-5 | TRBV4-3 | few | TGCGCCAGCAGCCTGGATCCGAGGGCGGAGACCCAGTACTTC | CASSLDPRAETQYF
TRBD2 | TRBJ2-3 | TRBV27 | NA | TGTGCCAGCAGTTCAACTAGCGGACCAGAGGTCCCAGATACGCAGTATTTT | CASSSTSGPEVPDTQYF
TRBD1 | TRBJ1-5 | TRBV4-2 | few | TGTGCCAGCAGCCGCCTACAGGGGGATCTCAATCAGCCCCAGCATTTT | CASSRLQGDLNQPQHF
TRBD1 | TRBJ2-7 | TRBV27 | few | TGTGCCAGCAGGTGGGACGACAGGGACTACGAGCAGTACTTC | CASRWDDRDYEQYF
TRBD1 | TRBJ1-4 | TRBV9 | large | TGTGCCAGCAGCCCAAGGGACAGTTCTAATGAAAAACTGTTTTTT | CASSPRDSSNEKLFF
NA | TRBJ2-5 | TRBV7-6 | NA | TGTGCCAGCAGCCTAGAGTGGGAGAGTACGATCCAAGAGACCCAGTACTTC | CASSLEWESTIQETQYF
TRBD2 | TRBJ2-1 | TRBV11-3 | NA | TGTGCCAGCAGCTTCAGAAGCGGGAGTTACAATGAGCAGTTCTTC | CASSFRSGSYNEQFF
NA | TRBJ2-2 | TRBV14 | NA | TGTGCCAGCAGCCAAAACCGTGGGGCCGGGGAGCTGTTTTTT | CASSQNRGAGELFF
NA | TRBJ2-2 | TRBV4-3 | NA | TGCGCCAGCAGCCAAAACAGGGCCGGGGAGCTGTTTTTT | CASSQNRAGELFF
NA | TRBJ2-3 | TRBV19 | NA | TGTGCCAGTAGTATAGGCCCAGATACGCAGTATTTT | CASSIGPDTQYF
NA | TRBJ2-1 | TRBV9 | NA | TGTGCCAGCAGCCCACCGGCCCGGGGGGCAAATGAGCAGTTCTTC | CASSPPARGANEQFF
TRBD2 | TRBJ2-7 | TRBV4-2 | NA | TGTGCCAGCAGCCAAGCGGGGGGACAGCAGTACTTC | CASSQAGGQQYF